These T cell receptor beta chains were read from a single sample in a study of T cells in Graves' hyperthyroidism and ophthalmopathy. TCRdb processed the multiplex PCR reads anew with MiXCR; each CDR3 protein has one entry. This sample yields about 570,000 distinct CDR3 sequences, of which 46% are seen a single time; under 20% belongs to the top ten. The sequencing sample was made of peripheral blood or thyroid tissue (not recorded which). The receptors were gathered from an adult woman with Graves' disease, either hyperthyroidism or ophthalmopathy (not recorded which). CDR3s include the opening cysteine and the closing phenylalanine or tryptophan. Fields, in order: D gene, J gene, clone size, V gene, CDR3 DNA, CDR3 protein. D genes are given only for firm matches. Size tells how often a clone was seen (once, few, many) or the class of an expanded clone, and some rows leave it out.

>NA|TRBJ1-1|few|TRBV2
TGTGCCAGCAGTGAAGCGGGCGTGAACACTGAAGCTTTCTTT
CASSEAGVNTEAFF
>NA|TRBJ1-3|NA|TRBV2
TGTGCCAGCAGTGAGAAGGGACTGGGCTACACCATATATTTT
CASSEKGLGYTIYF
>TRBD1|TRBJ1-6|many|TRBV7-2
TGTGCCAGCAGCTCGCGACAGGGTTCTTCACCCCTCCACTTT
CASSSRQGSSPLHF
>NA|TRBJ1-4|NA|TRBV6-6
TGTGCCAGCAGTCCCCTCCCCCGTGTAAGAGGGGGAGAAAAACTGTTTTTT
CASSPLPRVRGGEKLFF
>NA|TRBJ1-6|many|TRBV2
TGTGCCAGCAGGGAGGCAGGGCCCTTATATAATTCACCCCTCCACTTT
CASREAGPLYNSPLHF
>NA|TRBJ2-7|few|TRBV10-3
TGTGCCATCAGAACAGCTCTGTCCTACGAGCAGTACTTC
CAIRTALSYEQYF
>NA|TRBJ2-2|once|TRBV29-1
TGCAGCGTTCTCCGGGGCGGGGAGCTGTTTTTT
CSVLRGGELFF
>NA|TRBJ1-1|few|TRBV10-3
TGTGCCATCAGACAGGGAGGCACTGAAGCTTTCTTT
CAIRQGGTEAFF
>TRBD1|TRBJ1-5|NA|TRBV7-9
TGCGCCAGCAGCCAAGATCGAGACAGGGGAAGCAATCAGCCCCAGCATTTT
CASSQDRDRGSNQPQHF
>NA|TRBJ1-3|many|TRBV5-1
TGCGCCAGCAGCTTTTTTCCGGCGGCGAGCAGCTCTGGAAACACCATATATTTT
CASSFFPAASSSGNTIYF
>TRBD2|TRBJ2-2|NA|TRBV20-1
TGCAGTGCTAGGGGGGGGCTAGCGGGGGCTAACACCGGGGAGCTGTTTTTT
CSARGGLAGANTGELFF
>NA|TRBJ1-3|NA|TRBV5-1
TGCGCCAGCAGCTTGTATCGGCAGAACACCATATATTTT
CASSLYRQNTIYF
>NA|TRBJ2-5|many|TRBV9
TGTGCCAGCAGCGTTAACAGGGGAGGCTTTGAGACCCAGTACTTC
CASSVNRGGFETQYF
>NA|TRBJ2-7|NA|TRBV7-9
TGTGCCAGCTCACCTTTGTGGAGTCAGGGTCGCTCCTACGAGCAGTACTTC
CASSPLWSQGRSYEQYF
>TRBD2|TRBJ2-7|NA|TRBV25-1
TGTGCCAGCAGTGAACCTAGCGGGAGACTTAGCTACGAGCAGTACTTC
CASSEPSGRLSYEQYF
>NA|TRBJ2-5|many|TRBV29-1
TGCAGCGTTGTCGTGCTCCAACCAAAAGAGACCCAGTACTTC
CSVVVLQPKETQYF
>NA|TRBJ1-6|many|TRBV7-3
TGTGCCAGCAGCCTACGACGGGATAATTCACCCCTCCACTTT
CASSLRRDNSPLHF
>NA|TRBJ1-5|few|TRBV12-3/TRBV12-4
TGTGCCATCAGGGACATCAATCAGCCCCAGCATTTT
CAIRDINQPQHF
>NA|TRBJ1-4|few|TRBV20-1
TGCAGTGCCAGGACTGGAATGGGTACGGGCAAACTGTTTTTT
CSARTGMGTGKLFF
>NA|TRBJ1-6|NA|TRBV2
TGTGCCAGTAAACCGGGACGCAGGTATAATTCACCCCTCCACTTT
CASKPGRRYNSPLHF
>TRBD1|TRBJ1-5|NA|TRBV7-9
TGTGCCAGCTCACCAGGGGGATGGGCCAATCAGCCCCAGCATTTT
CASSPGGWANQPQHF
>NA|TRBJ2-7|many|TRBV5-4
TGTGCCAGCAGCTTGGAGCGTAGCGAGCAGTACTTC
CASSLERSEQYF
>NA|TRBJ1-5|NA|TRBV10-3
TGTGCCATCAGTGTGGCAGGGACTGGAGAGACCCAGCATTTT
CAISVAGTGETQHF
>NA|TRBJ1-1|NA|TRBV25-1
TGTGCCAGCAGTGAGATCACAGGGCTAGAAGCTTTCTTT
CASSEITGLEAFF
>NA|TRBJ2-2|many|TRBV2
TGTGCCAGCAGTGTTGTTAGGGCAACCGGGGAGCTGTTTTTT
CASSVVRATGELFF
>NA|TRBJ2-7|NA|TRBV18
TGTGCCAGCTCACCAGCAGGGGGGAGCTCCTACGAGCAGTACTTC
CASSPAGGSSYEQYF
>NA|TRBJ1-5|few|TRBV3-2
TGTGCCAGCAGCCAAGATCCCGGGAGCAATCAGCCCCAGCATTTT
CASSQDPGSNQPQHF
>TRBD2|TRBJ2-5|many|TRBV7-9
TGTGCCAGCAGCTTTCGCGGGAGCGACATAGGGACCCAGTACTTC
CASSFRGSDIGTQYF
>NA|TRBJ1-6|many|TRBV7-9
TGTGCCAGCAGCTTAGACCCCGGACCCCTCCACTTT
CASSLDPGPLHF
>NA|TRBJ1-5|few|TRBV27
TGTGCCAGCAGTTTTAGGGCCGGAGGCAATCAGCCCCAGCATTTT
CASSFRAGGNQPQHF
>NA|TRBJ1-5|NA|TRBV30
TGTGCCTGGAGTTCTAACAGTGGGGGTCAGCCCCAGCATTTT
CAWSSNSGGQPQHF
>NA|TRBJ2-5|NA|TRBV7-9
TGTGCCAGCAGTCCTGACAGTCGGCTAGTACAAGAGACCCAGTACTTC
CASSPDSRLVQETQYF
>NA|TRBJ1-3|many|TRBV2
TGTGCCAGCACCCTGACCCAGGACGGCACCATATATTTT
CASTLTQDGTIYF
>NA|TRBJ2-5|NA|TRBV2
TGTGCCAGCTTGGAGTTAAGGGAAGAGACCCAGTACTTC
CASLELREETQYF
>NA|TRBJ1-6|many|TRBV25-1
TGTGCCAGCAGTGGCACCGGGCTCCATTCACCCCTCCACTTT
CASSGTGLHSPLHF